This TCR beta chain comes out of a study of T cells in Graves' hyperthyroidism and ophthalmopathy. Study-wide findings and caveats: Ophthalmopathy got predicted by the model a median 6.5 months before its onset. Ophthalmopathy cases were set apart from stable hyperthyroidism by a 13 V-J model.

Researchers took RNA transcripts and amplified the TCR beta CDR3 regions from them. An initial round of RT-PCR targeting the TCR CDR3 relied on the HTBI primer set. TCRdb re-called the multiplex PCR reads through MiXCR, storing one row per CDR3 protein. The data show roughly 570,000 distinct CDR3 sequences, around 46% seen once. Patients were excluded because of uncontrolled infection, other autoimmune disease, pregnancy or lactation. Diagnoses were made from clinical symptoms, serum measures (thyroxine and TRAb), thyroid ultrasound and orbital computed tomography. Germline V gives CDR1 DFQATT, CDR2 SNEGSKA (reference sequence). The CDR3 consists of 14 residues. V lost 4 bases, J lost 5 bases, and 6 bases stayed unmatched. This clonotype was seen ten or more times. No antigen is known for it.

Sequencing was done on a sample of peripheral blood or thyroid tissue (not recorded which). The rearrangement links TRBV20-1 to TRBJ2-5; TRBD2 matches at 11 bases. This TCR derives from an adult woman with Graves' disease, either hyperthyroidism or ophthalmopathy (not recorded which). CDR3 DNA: TGCAGTGCTATAGCGGGAGGGCCAGGGGAGACCCAGTACTTC. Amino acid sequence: CSAIAGGPGETQYF.